Below are 4 T cell receptor beta chains sequenced from a single sample in a study of T cells in localized non-small cell lung cancer. The method was immunoSEQ multiplex PCR; TCRdb's version includes in-frame clones alone and lacks a portion of them. This table has tens of thousands of clones, 75% to 90% appearing once. This sample comprised peripheral blood mononuclear cells, obtained before any cancer treatment. These receptors were taken from a man aged 40-75 years with stage III lung adenocarcinoma.

This chain links TRBV29-1 with TRBJ2-6; weak D call: TRBD2 (5 bases). The CDR3 length is 14 residues. Germline V lookup: CDR1 SQVTM, CDR2 ANQGSEA. Between the trimmed V and J ends, which lost 7 bases and 0 bases, there was a span of 10 bases. This CDR3 reads CSAYLASGANVLTF. The CDR3 DNA is TGCAGCGCCTACCTAGCCTCTGGGGCCAACGTCCTGACTTTC.

The CDR3: CASSSGQGDYGYTF. In nucleotides, the CDR3 is TGCGCCAGCAGCTCCGGACAGGGGGACTATGGCTACACCTTC. This chain joins TRBV5-1 and TRBJ1-2; 10 bases agree with TRBD1. V lost 3 bases to trimming and J lost 3 bases; unmatched junction nucleotides: 2. The CDR3 consists of 14 residues. The germline V gene has CDR1 SGHRS and CDR2 YFSETQ.

The chain recombines TRBV9 with TRBJ1-1; D is unresolved. V gave up 3 bases and J gave up 4 bases, with 7 bases separating them. Germline CDR1 and CDR2: SGDLS and YYNGEE. There are 12 residues in the CDR3. CDR3 amino acids: CASSARGTEAFF. The CDR3 DNA is TGTGCCAGCAGCGCCCGGGGCACTGAAGCTTTCTTT. Complete variable domain (other parts from reference TRBV9 and TRBJ1-1): DSGVTQTPKHLITATGQRVTLRCSPRSGDLSVYWYQQSLDQGLQFLIQYYNGEERAKGNILERFSAQQFPDLHSELNLSSLELGDSALYFCASSARGTEAFFGQGTRLTVV.

The chain employs TRBV7-9 and TRBJ2-7; 9 bases match TRBD2. This CDR3 is 16 amino acids long. V shed 4 bases, J shed 4 bases, and the junction held 11 bases outside the gene matches. Germline V gives CDR1 SEHNR, CDR2 FQNEAQ (reference sequence). The CDR3 here is CASSSIGGLAGYEQYF. The CDR3 region has the DNA TGTGCCAGCAGCTCCATAGGGGGCCTAGCGGGATACGAGCAGTACTTC. Variable domain in full (rest from reference TRBV7-9 and TRBJ2-7): DTGVSQNPRHKITKRGQNVTFRCDPISEHNRLYWYRQTLGQGPEFLTYFQNEAQLEKSRLLSDRFSAERPKGSFSTLEIQRTEQGDSAMYLCASSSIGGLAGYEQYFGPGTRLTVT.